This section outlines one TCR beta chain sequence together with its context. J was trimmed by 6 bases and V by 5 bases; bases with no gene match: 8. The germline gives CDR1 ENHRY, CDR2 SYGVKD. The CDR3 sequence is 14 residues long. TCRdb used MiXCR to reprocess the RT-PCR reads, holding one entry per CDR3 protein. The sample carries more than 600,000 distinct CDR3 sequences, approximately 15% recorded once. This clonotype was sampled from a female donor in good health, serving as a healthy control. Sequencing input: memory CD4+ T cells from blood. The gene calls are TRBV10-3 and TRBJ2-7, with TRBD1 matching over 9 bases. This chain's CDR3 is CAISWDRVSSEQYF. The CDR3 nucleotides read TGTGCCATCAGTTGGGACAGGGTATCTTCCGAGCAGTACTTC.